This T cell receptor beta chain stems from a study of cytomegalovirus exposure and HLA in healthy donors (dated by TCRdb to about 2017). The study in broad terms: In an earlier analysis of some 550 of the donors, less than 350 Gb of sequence data and 90 million to 120 million unique TCR beta sequences from 150 million to 200 million T cells were reported. An early release that covered some 640 HLA-typed donors contained approximately 300 gigabases of sequencing data and 70 million to 100 million unique TCR sequences. Of the roughly 400 genotyped donors, 81% fell in the genetic ancestry cluster associated with self-reported Caucasian donors. The study aimed to test whether cataloging public T cell receptors could reveal signatures of past pathogen exposure. Using immunosequencing, the study profiled T cell repertoires from around 670 subjects and related those repertoires to cytomegalovirus serostatus. A separate validation cohort of 100 to 150 different subjects was used in addition to the 666-subject first cohort. The study combined high-throughput TCR immunosequencing, statistical association of individual TCRs with disease status, and machine learning to predict cytomegalovirus infection status. A later analysis re-examined previously published TCR beta repertoires from several hundred donors and added high-resolution HLA genotyping to investigate patterns of TCR occurrence. In the later analysis, no new phenotypic data were used to find candidate immune exposures; instead, reliance was placed on TCR beta sequences and their occurrence across donors. An earlier analysis of about 600 of the donors used high-throughput TCR beta sequencing to judge whether each TCR beta V gene segment behaved as functional or pseudogenic. Donor age, sex, ethnicity and CMV serostatus were compiled together with the repertoire data. Genome-wide SNP genotypes for about 65% of the 666 donors were used in a later genetic analysis, which treated that subset as a discovery cohort. All discovery cohort repertoires had been generated using a single sequencing platform. Both class I and class II loci were covered by HLA typing, at four-digit resolution. The number of typed donors differed by locus: roughly 629-640 for A, B, C, DRB1 and DQB1; 500 to 550 for DQA1; 606 for DPA1; and roughly 450 for DPB1. Roughly 5 DR-DQ haplotypes were handled as single units for association and clustering, since linkage in the cohort was strong. Among roughly 370 genotyped donors of the cohort, an average of 235,054 unique TCR beta nucleotide sequences were sequenced per donor, approximately 20% of them non-productive.

The cohort was made up of roughly 670 healthy bone marrow donors. Cohort members were all nominally healthy when sampled, although unrecorded immune exposures were likely present. The donor tested CMV seropositive and was one of the 289 seropositive cohort members. Every donor gave a peripheral blood sample, and the peripheral blood mononuclear cells from that sample were used for TCR beta sequencing. Genomic DNA was extracted from the blood cell samples with the Qiagen DNeasy Blood Extraction Kit. As for this clone: The clone's antigen remains unknown. No base quality information exists; no much larger clone differs at one position.

Sequences SGHTA (CDR1) and FQGNSA (CDR2) are obtained from the germline V gene. The CDR3 spans 15 residues, from the cysteine through the phenylalanine. CDR3 DNA is the only sequence kept; it has 45 bases, read in frame from the first base. The V end gives up 5 bases and the J end 8 bases, leaving 5 bases in the junction not matched to a gene. Libraries were prepared through the immunoSEQ multiplex PCR assay. A mixture of 60 forward primers for TCR Vbeta segments and 13 reverse primers for TCR Jbeta segments was used in the multiplex PCR. A multiplex PCR assay on genomic DNA amplified the CDR3 region of rearranged TCR beta genes. Amplified TCR beta libraries were sequenced as 87-base-pair reads on the Illumina HiSeq System. The study's own analysis went as follows. A later analysis counted about 80 million unique TCR beta chains across the 500 to 850 repertoires, and 10 million to 11 million of these chains were shared by at least two donors. To remove PCR and sequencing errors, raw reads were error-corrected and collapsed into unique sequences using a nearest-neighbor algorithm that merged closely related sequences. CDR3 sequences were aligned to IMGT reference sequences to assign V, D and J gene segments. Each retained sequence needed at least a six-nucleotide match to both a V gene segment and a J gene segment. Rearrangements were called productive when the CDR3 lacked stop codons and stayed in frame with V and J; all others were non-productive. CDR3 was defined by IMGT convention, running from the second conserved V-encoded cysteine to the conserved J-encoded phenylalanine. The earlier analysis of roughly 590 of the donors excluded sequences that lacked an unambiguous match to a single V gene segment. An earlier analysis of a few hundred of the donors classified V segments as functional when productive rearrangements were above 56.7% and as segregating when the standard deviation between donors was above 5%. A statistical classification framework was built to diagnose cytomegalovirus status from the catalog of TCR beta chain sequences. A later analysis assigned V and J genes by comparing TCR nucleotide sequences with IMGT/GENE-DB human TR gene sequences. A later analysis assigned CDR3 sequences and most-parsimonious VDJ recombination scenarios with the TCRdist pipeline. A later analysis defined each TCR beta chain by its CDR3 amino acid sequence plus V-gene family, and excluded reads lacking a unique V-gene family. As a way to deal with suspected cross-contamination and a sequencing artifact, a later analysis dropped under 600 nucleotide sequences that were highly shared and had low generation probability. A later analysis calculated a clonal expansion index for each public chain from normalized within-repertoire ranks of inferred template counts. Generation probabilities in a later analysis came from a VDJ recombination model fitted to out-of-frame rearrangements, and those results were checked against IGoR. In a later analysis, hypergeometric tests were used to score TCR-TCR, TCR-HLA and TCR-CMV co-occurrence, with a repertoire-size bias correction applied to TCR pairs. A later analysis estimated false discovery rates by permuting HLA or CMV assignments 20 times. In a later analysis, co-occurring TCRs were grouped using DBSCAN, with TCRdist sequence similarity added in when clustering inside HLA-allele-positive subsets. Repertoires with fewer than 30,000 or more than 120,000 public chains were left out of co-occurrence clustering, as were about 5 repertoires with anomalous nucleotide sharing. Not all clones reach the TCRdb copy of this immuneACCESS table, which keeps in-frame sequences only. Checked studies attribute under half of the gap to unresolved V genes and leave the rest unexplained. V, J and clone size are those of that table, while D and trimming were read from the DNA. This sample lists under 200,000 clones; 81% were detected once. Jointly, the top ten make up 3.4% of the sample.

Overall study results and their limits: A later analysis found that HLA-associated TCR beta chains were more clonally expanded and had lower generation probabilities than equally common non-associated chains. In a later genetic analysis, a missense DCLRE1C variant was associated with V-gene and J-gene trimming of TCR beta chains, and the association was replicated in an independent cohort. A cluster of highly shared sequence variants was judged likely to represent a technical artifact of the sequencing pipeline. In a later analysis, several top co-occurrence clusters were reported to appear linked to parvovirus B19, influenza, CMV and Epstein-Barr virus. The 87-base-pair reads could not distinguish some IMGT-functional V segments, including TRBV6-2 and TRBV6-3, so those segments were excluded. In a later analysis, the rate of TCR association differed among HLA loci, with DRB1 alleles having the most associated TCRs and HLA-C alleles having the fewest. When HLA alleles, especially DR and DQ, strongly co-occurred, TCR associations were difficult to assign to individual alleles. The cohort was sequenced for TCR beta chains only, and without alpha or paired-chain data the features that could be detected were limited. Three of the identified cytomegalovirus-associated TCR beta chains were confirmed in vitro to be specific for cytomegalovirus antigens. In a later genetic analysis, fewer N-insertions in productive TCRs were reported among donors in an Asian-associated ancestry cluster than the approximately 710-donor mean. Because counts were too low, approximately 18 rarely observed V segments, including chromosome 9 orphons, were excluded from the earlier analysis of fewer than 650 of the donors. HLA typing was unavailable for some donors at each locus, so association tests used only the typed subset. Cytomegalovirus status was reported to be diagnosed by the classifier with high specificity and sensitivity in both the original and validation cohorts. Most CMV-associated TCR beta chains appeared to be HLA-restricted in a later analysis, and the HLA associations seemed to be driven largely by CMV exposure. Correlated functional status among segregating V segments might be attributable to linkage disequilibrium, but an unknown experimental factor could not be ruled out. An earlier analysis of 587 of the donors showed that most TCR beta V segments appeared in productive rearrangements either about 87% or about 30% of the time, which broadly matched IMGT annotations. The study gave a list of about 150 TCR beta chains associated with cytomegalovirus. It was suggested by the authors that the approach could potentially be generalized to other disease states and immunological phenotypes. The only immune exposure information available for the cohort was CMV serostatus. Roughly uniform sequencing depth across donors was assumed in presence/absence analyses, although this assumption may not hold. Most TCR sequences were observed very rarely across donors, whereas some public TCRs were present in many individuals. Specific HLA alleles were associated with 15,000 to 20,000 TCR beta sequences at a false discovery rate of 0.05 in a later analysis. A further reported finding was that TCR beta sequences accurately predicted the HLA-A and HLA-B alleles for most subjects in the first cohort.

The sequenced sample was PBMCs. The chain couples TRBV7-2 to TRBJ2-3, with 15 bases matching TRBD2. This TCR was sampled from a man aged 35 to 55 in good health and CMV-seropositive. CDR3 loop: CASSPGLAGGGTQYF. The DNA is TGTGCCAGCAGCCCGGGACTAGCGGGAGGAGGTACGCAGTATTTT.